The 16 T cell receptor beta chains reported below all come from one sample, sequenced in a study of T cells in Graves' hyperthyroidism and ophthalmopathy. RNA transcripts were the template for amplifying TCR beta CDR3 regions. The HTBI primer set served for first-round RT-PCR of the TCR CDR3. A single record per CDR3 protein comes from TCRdb applying MiXCR to the multiplex PCR reads. This sample yields roughly 510,000 distinct CDR3 sequences, of which 46% are seen a single time; about two fifths belongs to the top ten. Sequenced: peripheral blood or thyroid tissue (not recorded which). The source of these receptors is an adult woman with Graves' disease, either hyperthyroidism or ophthalmopathy (not recorded which).

This clonotype came up a few times. This rearrangement joins TRBV2 to TRBJ1-1; the match to TRBD1 covers 7 bases. Germline CDR1 is SNHLY and CDR2 is FYNNEI. Trimming cost V 8 bases and J 0 bases; bases outside gene matches: 9. The CDR3 length is 15 residues. CDR3 residues: CASSWRQGLNTEAFF. CDR3 DNA sequence: TGTGCCAGCTCATGGAGACAGGGATTGAACACTGAAGCTTTCTTT. The whole variable domain, remainder taken from reference TRBV2 and TRBJ1-1, is EPEVTQTPSHQVTQMGQEVILRCVPISNHLYFYWYRQILGQKVEFLVSFYNNEISEKSEIFDDQFSVERPDGSNFTLKIRSTKLEDSAMYFCASSWRQGLNTEAFFGQGTRLTVV.

This clonotype was counted between two and nine times. CDR3 loop: CASFRGANTGELFF. The CDR3 bases are TGTGCCAGCTTCCGGGGGGCGAACACCGGGGAGCTGTTTTTT. The V gene is TRBV7-6, the J gene TRBJ2-2; 7 bases line up with TRBD2. In germline, CDR1 is SGHVS, CDR2 FNYEAQ. The V segment lost 8 bases and the J segment 0 bases; nucleotides outside the gene matches: 3. This CDR3 is built from 14 residues.

V gene TRBV4-1 combines with J gene TRBJ1-5; perhaps TRBD1 as D (6 bases). The CDR3 runs 15 residues. Germline V gene data show CDR1 as MGHRA and CDR2 as YSYEKL. The V gene lost 0 bases and the J gene lost 4 bases, with 10 bases spanning the gap. CDR3 DNA: TGCGCCAGCAGCCAAGATCGGGACAAGAATCAGCCCCAGCATTTT. Its protein is CASSQDRDKNQPQHF.

In this sample, this clonotype turned up once. The V and J genes are TRBV5-4 and TRBJ2-6, with D possibly matching TRBD2 (5 bases). V was shortened by 0 bases and J by 10 bases, with 11 bases between the two germline ends. The CDR3 has 14 amino acids. Germline CDR1 reads SGHNT; CDR2 reads YYREEE (reference sequence). In nucleotides, the CDR3 is TGTGCCAGCAGCTTGGAGCGTAGCGAGAACGTCCTGACTTTC. Translated, it gives CASSLERSENVLTF.

This clonotype was detected only a few times. The rearrangement uses TRBV20-1 and TRBJ1-4; D may be TRBD1 (5 bases). The CDR3 is 13 amino acids. With 6 bases removed from V and 7 bases from J, the gap between germline ends came to 15 bases. From germline, CDR1 is DFQATT and CDR2 SNEGSKA (reference sequence). CDR3: CSAADSVGEKLFF. The CDR3, as DNA: TGCAGTGCAGCCGACAGCGTCGGTGAAAAACTGTTTTTT.

This clonotype appeared a few times. The CDR3 region has the DNA TGTGCCAGCAGCGGCCGGGACACTTCCGGGGACGATGGCTACACCTTC. Amino acid sequence: CASSGRDTSGDDGYTF. The chain uses TRBV9 and TRBJ1-2; D possibly corresponds to TRBD1 (6 bases). Trimming left V 3 bases short and J 6 bases short, with 21 bases between. This CDR3 is built from 16 residues. Looked up from germline, CDR1 is SGDLS and CDR2 is YYNGEE.

This clonotype was found once. The chain recombines TRBV7-2 with TRBJ1-3, with D perhaps matching TRBD1 (6 bases). The CDR3 runs to 13 residues. Germline V lookup: CDR1 SGHTA, CDR2 FQGNSA. Trimming took 10 bases from V and 4 from J, leaving 14 bases between them. This CDR3 is CTTAQGFGNTIYF. The CDR3 region has the DNA TGTACCACCGCACAGGGTTTCGGAAACACCATATATTTT.

This clonotype was picked up many times. J is TRBJ1-2 and V is TRBV12-3 or TRBV12-4, with D unclear. The V end lost 1 base, the J end lost 4 bases, and 7 bases lay between the germline ends. This CDR3 has 13 residues. The DNA for the CDR3 is TGTGCCAGCAGTTTAGACACCACCTATGGCTACACCTTC. This encodes CASSLDTTYGYTF.

V gene TRBV9 combines with J gene TRBJ2-7; D remains ambiguous. The CDR3 totals 12 residues. The V end was cut by 0 bases, the J end by 6 bases, with 7 bases between. Germline CDR1 SGDLS, CDR2 YYNGEE. CDR3 DNA sequence: TGTGCCAGCAGCGTAGTTGGGTTCGAGCAGTACTTC. Translation: CASSVVGFEQYF.

Many counts were recorded for this clonotype. CDR3 nucleotide sequence: TGTGCCAGCAGCAGAACAGGGGGCCAAGAGACCCAGTACTTC. It codes for CASSRTGGQETQYF. The J gene is TRBJ2-5, the V gene TRBV7-2; 8 bases are a match to TRBD1. J was trimmed by 1 base and V by 5 bases; bases with no gene match: 3. The length of the CDR3 is 14 residues. CDR1 and CDR2 from the germline V gene are SGHTA and FQGNSA.

This clonotype was seen repeatedly, ten times or more. The chain joins TRBV11-2 to TRBJ1-4; D unresolved. The CDR3 extends over 13 amino acids. Germline loops: CDR1 SGHAT, CDR2 FQNNGV. The germline V and J ends were trimmed by 1 base and 5 bases, with 5 bases remaining between them. CDR3 DNA sequence: TGTGCCAGCAGCTTAGTCCCCAATGAAAAACTGTTTTTT. Translated: CASSLVPNEKLFF.

V gene TRBV29-1 combines with J gene TRBJ1-1; maybe TRBD1 (5 bases). CDR1 is SQVTM and CDR2 is ANQGSEA in the germline V gene. Trimming removed 8 bases from V and 1 base from J, with 8 bases in between. CDR3 length: 11 residues. CDR3 amino acids: CSQDRNTEAFF. CDR3 DNA: TGCAGCCAAGACAGGAACACTGAAGCTTTCTTT.

This clonotype was seen only a few times. The V and J genes are TRBV19 and TRBJ1-5, with 7 bases matching TRBD1. V was clipped by 5 bases and J by 11 bases; unmatched bases: 15. Germline V gives CDR1 LNHDA, CDR2 SQIVND (reference sequence). The CDR3 totals 15 residues. As DNA, the CDR3 is TGTGCCAGTAGTTATCAACAGGGGAGGCAAGAGACCCAGCATTTT. As protein: CASSYQQGRQETQHF.

This clonotype came up a few times. V and J are TRBV12-3 or TRBV12-4 and TRBJ1-3; D remains unclear. Trimming shortened V by 6 bases and J by 4 bases, and 7 bases separated the two germline ends. The CDR3 is made up of 12 amino acids. As DNA, the CDR3 is TGTGCCAGCAGCCCTGTAGGAAACACCATATATTTT. Translated, it gives CASSPVGNTIYF.

This clonotype has at least ten counts. The gene calls are TRBV2 and TRBJ1-1, with 7 bases that match TRBD1. The J segment lost 1 base and the V segment lost 10 bases, leaving 6 bases of the junction unmatched. In germline, CDR1 is SNHLY, CDR2 FYNNEI. The CDR3 has 13 amino acids. The CDR3 sequence is CATRGGRNTEAFF. The CDR3 nucleotides read TGTGCCACCCGAGGGGGCAGGAACACTGAAGCTTTCTTT.

This clonotype has at least ten counts. The V and J genes are TRBV27 and TRBJ2-5, with TRBD2 matching 10 bases. The ends lost 4 bases at V and 5 bases at J; junction bases unmatched: 4. This CDR3 has 14 amino acids. The germline gives CDR1 MNHEY, CDR2 SMNVEV (reference sequence). The CDR3 protein is CASSSLAGVETQYF. CDR3 DNA sequence: TGTGCCAGCAGTTCGCTAGCGGGGGTGGAGACCCAGTACTTC.